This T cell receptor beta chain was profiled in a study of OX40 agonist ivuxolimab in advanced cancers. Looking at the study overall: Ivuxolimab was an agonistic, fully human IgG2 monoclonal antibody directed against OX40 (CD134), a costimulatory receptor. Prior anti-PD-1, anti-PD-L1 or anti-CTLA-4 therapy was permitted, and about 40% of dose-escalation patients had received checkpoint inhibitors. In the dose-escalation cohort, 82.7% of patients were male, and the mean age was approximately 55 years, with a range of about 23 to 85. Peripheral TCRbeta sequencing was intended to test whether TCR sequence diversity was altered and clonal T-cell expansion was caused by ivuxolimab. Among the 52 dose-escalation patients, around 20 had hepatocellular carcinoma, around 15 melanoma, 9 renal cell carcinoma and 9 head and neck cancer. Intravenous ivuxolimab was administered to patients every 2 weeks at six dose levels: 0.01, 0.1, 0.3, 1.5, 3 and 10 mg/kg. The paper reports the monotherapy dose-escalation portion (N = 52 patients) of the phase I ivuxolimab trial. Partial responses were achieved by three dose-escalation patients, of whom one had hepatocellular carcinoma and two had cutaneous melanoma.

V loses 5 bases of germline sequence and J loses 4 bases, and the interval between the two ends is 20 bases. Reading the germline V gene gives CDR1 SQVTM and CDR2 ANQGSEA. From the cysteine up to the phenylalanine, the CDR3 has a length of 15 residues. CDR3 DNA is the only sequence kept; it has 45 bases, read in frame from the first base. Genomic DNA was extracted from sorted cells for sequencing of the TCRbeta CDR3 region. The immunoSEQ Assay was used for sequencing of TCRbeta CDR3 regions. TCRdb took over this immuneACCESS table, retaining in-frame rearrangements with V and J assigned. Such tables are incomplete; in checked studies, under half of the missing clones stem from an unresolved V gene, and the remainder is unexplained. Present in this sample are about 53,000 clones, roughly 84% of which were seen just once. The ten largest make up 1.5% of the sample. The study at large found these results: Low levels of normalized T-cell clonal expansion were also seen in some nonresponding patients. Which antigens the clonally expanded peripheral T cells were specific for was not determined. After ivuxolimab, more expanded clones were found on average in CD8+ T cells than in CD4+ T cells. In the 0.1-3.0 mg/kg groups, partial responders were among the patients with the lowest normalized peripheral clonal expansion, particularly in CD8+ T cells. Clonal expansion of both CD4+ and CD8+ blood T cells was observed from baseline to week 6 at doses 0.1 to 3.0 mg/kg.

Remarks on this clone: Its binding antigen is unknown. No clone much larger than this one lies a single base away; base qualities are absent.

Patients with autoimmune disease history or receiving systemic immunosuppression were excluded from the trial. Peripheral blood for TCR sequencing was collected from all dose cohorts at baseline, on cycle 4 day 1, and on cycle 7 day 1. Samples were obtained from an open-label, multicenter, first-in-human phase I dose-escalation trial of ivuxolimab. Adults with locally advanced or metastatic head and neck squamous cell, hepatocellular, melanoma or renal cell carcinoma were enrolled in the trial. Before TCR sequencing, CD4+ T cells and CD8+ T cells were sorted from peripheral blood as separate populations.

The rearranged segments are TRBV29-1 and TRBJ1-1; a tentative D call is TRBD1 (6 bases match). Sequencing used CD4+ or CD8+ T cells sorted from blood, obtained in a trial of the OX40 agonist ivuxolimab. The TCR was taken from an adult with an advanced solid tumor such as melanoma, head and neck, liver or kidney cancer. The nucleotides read TGCAGCGTTTTAGGGGGGGCAGAGGATGGCACTGAAGCTTTCTTT. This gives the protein CSVLGGAEDGTEAFF.